The 3 T cell receptor beta chains listed next were all sequenced from one sample in a study of blood T cell repertoires in COVID-19. Produced via immunoSEQ multiplex PCR; TCRdb's table is partial and in-frame only. The sample includes 450,000 to 500,000 clones, approximately 90% of them seen just once. What was sequenced was PBMCs or T cells enriched from blood (not recorded which). The receptors come from a woman between 18 and 29 years old who had recovered from COVID-19.

A single count supports this clone. Other DNA sequences from this sample encode an identical CDR3 as well. V usage is TRBV5-1 and J usage is TRBJ2-7, with 7 bases matching TRBD1. V shed 0 bases and J 1 base; nucleotides not matched to a gene: 1. The CDR3 has 14 residues. Germline V gives CDR1 SGHRS, CDR2 YFSETQ. The DNA for the CDR3 is TGCGCCAGCAGCTTGGGACAGGGTTCCTACGAGCAGTACTTC. It translates to CASSLGQGSYEQYF.

The V gene is TRBV10-3, the J gene TRBJ1-1; 9 bases match TRBD1. This CDR3 is built from 15 residues. V gave up 7 bases and J gave up 5 bases; unmatched junction bases: 11. Germline assignment: CDR1 ENHRY and CDR2 SYGVKD. This CDR3 reads CAITVGQGAGTEAFF. In DNA form, the CDR3 reads TGTGCCATCACTGTGGGACAGGGAGCTGGGACTGAAGCTTTCTTT.

This sequence joins TRBV2 and TRBJ1-2, with TRBD1 as a possible D gene (6 bases). Trimming took 3 bases from V and 4 from J, leaving 15 bases between them. Germline CDR1 reads SNHLY; CDR2 reads FYNNEI. CDR3 length: 15 amino acids. The CDR3: CASSELGALSYGYTF. CDR3 in DNA: TGTGCCAGCAGTGAGTTGGGGGCGCTGAGCTATGGCTACACCTTC.